One sample yielded the 14 T cell receptor beta chains listed below, sequenced in a study of T cells expressing NK-cell markers. TCRdb re-called the 5' RACE reads and shows each CDR3 protein once, DNA omitted. Recorded for this sample: 350,000 to 450,000 distinct CDR3 sequences. The material sequenced was blood T cells: a sorted CD56 or NKG2C T cell subset, CD4+ or CD8+ T cells, or bulk PBMC T cells (not recorded which). Receptor source: a man aged 18 to 69 in good health.

The rearrangement joins TRBV18 to TRBJ2-5. Looked up from germline, CDR1 is KGHSH and CDR2 is LQKENI. CDR3 length equals 15 residues. This CDR3 reads CASSPRLNREETQYF.

This rearrangement joins TRBV30 to TRBJ1-6; the D gene TCRdb calls, TRBD1, cannot be checked with no DNA. The CDR3 has 14 amino acids. Germline loops: CDR1 GTSNPN, CDR2 SVGIG (reference sequence). The CDR3 loop is CAWSRTLGDSPLHF. Variable domain in full (rest from reference TRBV30 and TRBJ1-6): SQTIHQWPATLVQPVGSPLSLECTVEGTSNPNLYWYRQAAGRGLQLLFYSVGIGQISSEVPQNLSASRPQDRQFILSSKKLLLSDSGFYLCAWSRTLGDSPLHFGNGTRLTVT.

The chain combines TRBV12-3 or TRBV12-4 with TRBJ1-1. The CDR3 runs 11 residues. CDR3: CASSPFTEAFF.

This chain links TRBV10-3 with TRBJ2-5; checking the TCRdb D call of TRBD2 is not possible without DNA. The CDR3 totals 15 residues. Germline assignment: CDR1 ENHRY and CDR2 SYGVKD. The CDR3 reads CAISDLGEPQETQYF.

The chain uses TRBV12-3 or TRBV12-4 and TRBJ2-3. The CDR3 is 13 residues long. CDR3: CASGVDHADTQYF.

This chain uses TRBV15 with TRBJ2-2. CDR1 is LNHNV, CDR2 YYDKDF, per germline (reference sequence). This CDR3 is 15 amino acids long. CDR3 sequence reads: CATSSVVTSSRELFF.

V is TRBV7-9 and J is TRBJ2-5; the D gene TCRdb calls, TRBD1, cannot be checked with no DNA. This CDR3 is 13 amino acids long. Germline V gene lookup returns CDR1 SEHNR and CDR2 FQNEAQ (reference sequence). CDR3 protein: CASSSSLTGPQYF.

The CDR3 is CASSLYSNEQFF. V is TRBV7-2 and J is TRBJ2-1. Germline V lookup: CDR1 SGHTA, CDR2 FQGNSA. The CDR3 runs 12 residues.

The J gene is TRBJ2-1, the V gene TRBV9. The length of the CDR3 is 16 residues. CDR1 and CDR2 from the germline V gene are SGDLS and YYNGEE. CDR3 sequence: CASSVGSTSRSNEQFF.

The rearrangement uses TRBV6-1 and TRBJ2-1; TCRdb selects TRBD2, and the lack of DNA leaves this call unchecked. CDR1 is MNHNS and CDR2 is SASEGT in the germline V gene. The CDR3 sequence is 16 residues long. The CDR3 protein is CASTGTSGGDYNEQFF.

The V gene is TRBV10-3, the J gene TRBJ2-3. CDR3 length: 12 amino acids. Germline V lookup: CDR1 ENHRY, CDR2 SYGVKD. The CDR3 here is CAISGRSDTQYF.

The rearrangement links TRBV18 to TRBJ2-2; with no DNA, the TCRdb D assignment of TRBD2 cannot be verified. The germline gives CDR1 KGHSH, CDR2 LQKENI. The CDR3 runs 16 residues. CDR3 region: CASSPVGLGSTGELFF.

The chain carries TRBV6-5 and TRBJ1-2; the D call of TRBD1 rests on TCRdb alone, since no DNA is present to check it. Germline CDR1 is MNHEY and CDR2 is SVGAGI. This CDR3 has 14 amino acids. The CDR3 reads CASSYSMDRYGYTF.

J is TRBJ2-2 and V is TRBV3-1; the TRBD2 assignment by TCRdb is unverifiable without DNA. Germline assignment: CDR1 LGHDT and CDR2 YNNKEL (reference sequence). This CDR3 has 16 amino acids. This CDR3 is CASSPGLAGIAGELFF.